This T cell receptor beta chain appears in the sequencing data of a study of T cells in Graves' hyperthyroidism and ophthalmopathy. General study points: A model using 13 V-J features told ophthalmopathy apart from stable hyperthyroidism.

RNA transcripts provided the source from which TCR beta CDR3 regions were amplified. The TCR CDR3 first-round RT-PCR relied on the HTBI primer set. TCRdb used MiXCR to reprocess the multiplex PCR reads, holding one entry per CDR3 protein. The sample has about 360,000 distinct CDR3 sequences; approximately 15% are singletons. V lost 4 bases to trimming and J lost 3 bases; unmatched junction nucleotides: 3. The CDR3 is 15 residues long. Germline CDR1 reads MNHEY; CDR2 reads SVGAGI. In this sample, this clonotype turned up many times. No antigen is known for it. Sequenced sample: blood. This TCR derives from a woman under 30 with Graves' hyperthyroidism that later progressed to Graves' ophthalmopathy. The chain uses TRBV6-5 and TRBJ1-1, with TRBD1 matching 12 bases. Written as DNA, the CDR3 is TGTGCCAGCAGTTCCCGGGACAGGGGGCACACTGAAGCTTTCTTT. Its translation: CASSSRDRGHTEAFF.